These 20 T cell receptor beta chains share one sample of origin, sequenced in a study of tumor-infiltrating lymphocytes in primary liver carcinoma (dated by TCRdb to 2016 to 2017). TCRdb lists the instrument as Illumina HiSeq 2500. Using a constant-region primer and ProtoScript II reverse transcriptase, TCRbeta-specific cDNA was reverse-transcribed from around 500 ng total RNA. Three nested multiplex PCR rounds, following a slightly modified ARM-PCR procedure, were used to build the TCRbeta libraries. The first two PCR rounds used multiplex TRBV1-TRBV30 forward primers with a Cbeta reverse primer, each for roughly 11 cycles. TCRdb took the public reads, trimmed them with fastp at Q25, ran MiXCR for clone calling and kept in-frame beta chains. Every CDR3 protein is listed once, alongside the most common genes and DNA of its rows. This sample is represented by fewer than 250,000 distinct CDR3 sequences; just under 85% of them were singletons. Of the sample, about a sixth falls within the top ten clones.

Total RNA and DNA were co-extracted from about 19-30 mg of bulk tissue with the AllPrep DNA/RNA mini kit, without cell sorting. Sequences were obtained from tumor tissue from primary liver carcinoma. Source of these receptors: a man aged 40-55 years with primary liver carcinoma and hepatitis B virus infection.

Remarks on this clonotype: No conserved phenylalanine or tryptophan is present at the end of the CDR3, so a read error is the likely explanation. The V gene is TRBV11-2, the J gene TRBJ2-5, with 12 positions matching TRBD2. This CDR3 has 17 amino acids. Per the germline V gene, CDR1 is SGHAT and CDR2 is FQNNGV. In DNA, the CDR3 is TGTGCCGGCAGCTTAGGGCTGTCTAGCGGGAGGGATGAGACCCAGTACTGC. This encodes CAGSLGLSSGRDETQYC.

This sequence joins TRBV11-1 and TRBJ2-1; 9 bases line up with TRBD2. The CDR3 totals 18 residues. Losses at the gene ends were 2 bases for V and 8 bases for J; bases not matched to a gene: 16. CDR1 is SGHAT, CDR2 FQDESV, per germline (reference sequence). CDR3: CASSLYCSAGGSYYEQFF. CDR3 nucleotide sequence: TGTGCCAGCAGCTTATACTGCTCCGCGGGAGGGTCATACTATGAGCAGTTCTTC.

Concerning this clonotype itself: The junction and the germline gene differ at one end; a read error may be behind it. CDR3 protein: CASSPEGERYTEAFF. CDR3 DNA: TGTGCCAGCAGCCCTGAGGGCGAGCGGTACACTGAGGCTTTCTTT. V usage is TRBV5-5 and J usage is TRBJ1-1; D is unresolved. Germline loops: CDR1 SGHKS, CDR2 YYEKEE (reference sequence). The CDR3 extends over 15 amino acids.

Comments on this clonotype: One end of the junction varies from germline; a read error may be responsible. The chain couples TRBV7-9 to TRBJ2-7, with D perhaps being TRBD1 or TRBD2 (6 bases each). The CDR3 is made up of 18 amino acids. Germline values: CDR1 SEHNR, CDR2 FQNEAQ (reference sequence). DNA of the CDR3: TGTGTCAGCAGCCCTCGTCCGACTAGGGGGAGGACCGCCTACGAGCAGTACTTC. Residues: CVSSPRPTRGRTAYEQYF.

Notes on this clonotype: A junction end diverges from the germline sequence, so it may reflect a read error. The genes are TRBV7-8 and TRBJ2-5, with 8 positions matching TRBD2. Germline V gene lookup returns CDR1 SGHVS and CDR2 FQNEAQ. The CDR3 totals 13 residues. CDR3 sequence reads: CASIIGGVEIQYF. The CDR3 DNA follows: TGTGCCAGCATTATCGGGGGGGTAGAGATCCAGTACTTC. Full variable domain (missing parts from reference TRBV7-8 and TRBJ2-5): GAGVSQSPRYKVAKRGQDVALRCDPISGHVSLFWYQQALGQGPEFLTYFQNEAQLDKSGLPSDRFFAERPEGSVSTLKIQRTQQEDSAVYLCASIIGGVEIQYFGPGTRLLVL.

This clonotype was observed a single time. One end of the junction varies from germline; a read error may be responsible. The J gene is TRBJ1-5, the V gene TRBV6-1; D not resolved. The CDR3 spans 13 residues. Germline values: CDR1 MNHNS, CDR2 SASEGT. CDR3 coding DNA: TGTGCTAGCAGTGAGGGCCATCATCAGCCCAAGCATTTT. Translation: CASSEGHHQPKHF.

The chain is built from TRBV29-1 and TRBJ2-7; a possible D gene is TRBD1 (6 bases). Germline V gene data show CDR1 as SQVTM and CDR2 as ANQGSEA. The CDR3 has 13 residues. V was clipped by 7 bases and J by 4 bases, with 17 bases between them. For the CDR3, the DNA is TGCAGCGCCCGAAACTCAGGGGCATACGAGCAGTACTTC. Protein: CSARNSGAYEQYF.

Turning to this clonotype: The final CDR3 position lacks the conserved phenylalanine or tryptophan, pointing to a likely read error. It is unclear where the CDR3 begins or ends on the DNA, so no DNA is shown, and the CDR3 is as TCRdb lists it. V usage is TRBV4-3 and J usage is TRBJ2-7; no DNA check was done on the table's D call, TRBD1. The CDR3 length equals 15 residues, ends included. CDR1 LGHNA and CDR2 YSLEER come from the germline V gene. Here the CDR3 reads CASSHDTGTAYAEYL.

Concerning this clonotype itself: A junction end diverges from the germline sequence, so it may reflect a read error. The chain carries TRBV6-5 and TRBJ2-1; D is unclear. Germline CDR1 reads MNHEY; CDR2 reads SVGAGI. This CDR3 comprises 13 residues. CDR3 nucleotides: TGTGCCAGCGGCTCCGGCCCTTACAATGTGCAGTTCTTC. Translation gives CASGSGPYNVQFF.

Details on this clonotype: The CDR3 does not close with the conserved phenylalanine or tryptophan, likely indicating a read error. The DNA is omitted, as the CDR3 cannot be located on it reliably, and the CDR3 follows TCRdb's listing. The V and J genes are TRBV29-1 and TRBJ2-2; TRBD2 is the table's D call and was not checked against the DNA. The CDR3 is 15 amino acids in total, end residues counted. Germline loops: CDR1 SQVTM, CDR2 ANQGSEA. This CDR3 is CSVGTSAVNTGELYL.

Turning to this clonotype: A read error may produce the germline difference seen at one junction end. The V call is TRBV18, the J call TRBJ1-2; 7 bases align to TRBD1. This CDR3 has 15 residues. The germline CDR1 and CDR2 sequences are KGHSH and LQKENI. CDR3: CGSSPRDSYKVGYTF. The CDR3 nucleotides are TGTGGCAGCTCACCCCGGGACAGCTATAAAGTTGGCTACACCTTC.

With respect to this clonotype: An end of the junction does not agree with germline; a read error may underlie this. This rearrangement joins TRBV11-2 to TRBJ2-1; 8 nucleotides match TRBD2. This CDR3 is 17 amino acids long. Germline V gene data show CDR1 as SGHAT and CDR2 as FQNNGV. The CDR3 DNA reads TGTGCCAGCAGCTTAGATAGGGGCGGGAGGTTACACAATGAACAGTTCTTC. Its protein is CASSLDRGGRLHNEQFF.

A word on this clonotype: Its ends do not fully match the called genes, so a read error is possible. The chain joins TRBV10-3 to TRBJ1-1; 7 bases line up with TRBD1. The germline V gene has CDR1 ENHRY and CDR2 SYGVKD. This CDR3 has 16 residues. This chain's CDR3 is CTIMGRSQGLNTEAFF. CDR3 nucleotides: TGTACCATCATGGGGAGGTCACAGGGGTTGAACACTGAAGCTTTCTTT.

This chain joins TRBV5-5 and TRBJ2-3; the match to TRBD2 covers 7 bases. J was trimmed by 1 base and V by 4 bases; bases with no gene match: 9. The germline V gene encodes CDR1 SGHKS and CDR2 YYEKEE (reference sequence). CDR3 length equals 16 residues. CDR3 DNA: TGTGCCAGCAGCATCTCCACTAGCGCCGGCACAGATACGCAGTATTTT. This encodes CASSISTSAGTDTQYF.

This sequence joins TRBV7-7 and TRBJ2-2; no definite D call. CDR1 and CDR2 (germline): SSHAT, FNYEAQ (reference sequence). V lost 5 bases, J lost 8 bases, and 9 bases lay in between. CDR3 length: 12 residues. As DNA, the CDR3 is TGTGCCAGCAGCGTTGGGTCAGGGGAGCTGTTTTTT. This codes for CASSVGSGELFF.

Of note for this clonotype: The junction and the germline gene differ at one end; a read error may be behind it. The chain combines TRBV5-4 with TRBJ2-6; TRBD1 is a possible D gene (5 bases). Germline CDR1 is SGHNT and CDR2 is YYREEE (reference sequence). The CDR3 is made up of 17 amino acids. CDR3 sequence reads: CASSPGSFFSGARVLTF. The CDR3, as DNA: TGTGCAAGCAGCCCCGGGTCTTTCTTCTCTGGGGCCAGAGTCCTGACTTTC.

As for this clonotype: In this CDR3 the conserved last residue, phenylalanine or tryptophan, is missing, so a read error is likely. The gene calls are TRBV29-1 and TRBJ2-6, with D possibly being TRBD1 or TRBD2 (6 bases each). The CDR3 has 12 residues. From germline, CDR1 is SQVTM and CDR2 ANQGSEA. CDR3 amino acids: CSVDSGADVLTY. In DNA, the CDR3 is TGCAGCGTTGACTCGGGGGCCGACGTCCTGACTTAC.

V usage is TRBV11-1 and J usage is TRBJ2-7; TRBD1 or TRBD2 may be the D gene (5 bases each). This CDR3 has 13 amino acids. The germline gives CDR1 SGHAT, CDR2 FQDESV (reference sequence). The germline V and J ends were trimmed by 5 bases and 10 bases, with 18 bases remaining between them. CDR3 nucleotides: TGTGCCAGCAGCCCGGGGCTAGTAAGGGATCAGTACTTC. It translates to CASSPGLVRDQYF.

The chain links TRBV6-1 to TRBJ2-1; D is perhaps TRBD2 (5 bases). Germline CDR1 reads MNHNS; CDR2 reads SASEGT. This CDR3 spans 15 amino acids. V was clipped by 4 bases and J by 3 bases, with 13 bases between them. The CDR3 protein is CASSGGYANYNEQFF. Written as DNA, the CDR3 is TGTGCCAGCAGTGGCGGGTATGCTAACTACAATGAGCAGTTCTTC.

This chain joins TRBV5-4 and TRBJ2-3; D gene unclear. This CDR3 spans 12 amino acids. Germline CDR1 reads SGHNT; CDR2 reads YYREEE (reference sequence). Trimming cost V 4 bases and J 4 bases, with 7 bases left between them. The CDR3 nucleotides are TGTGCCAGCAGCATAGTTCCAGATACGCAGTATTTT. Amino acid sequence: CASSIVPDTQYF.